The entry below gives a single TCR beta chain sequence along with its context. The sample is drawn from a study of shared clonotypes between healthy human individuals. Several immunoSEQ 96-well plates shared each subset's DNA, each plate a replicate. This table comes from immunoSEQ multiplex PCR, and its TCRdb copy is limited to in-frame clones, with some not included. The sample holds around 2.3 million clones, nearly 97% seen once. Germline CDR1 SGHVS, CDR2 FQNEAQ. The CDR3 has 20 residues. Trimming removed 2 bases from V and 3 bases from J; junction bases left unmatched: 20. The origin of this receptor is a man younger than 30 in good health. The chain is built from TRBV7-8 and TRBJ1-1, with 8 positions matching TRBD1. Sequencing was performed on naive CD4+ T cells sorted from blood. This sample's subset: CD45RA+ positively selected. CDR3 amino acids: CASSLKSLWTGTFPDTEAFF. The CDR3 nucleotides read TGTGCCAGCAGCTTAAAGTCTCTTTGGACAGGGACTTTCCCGGACACTGAAGCTTTCTTT.